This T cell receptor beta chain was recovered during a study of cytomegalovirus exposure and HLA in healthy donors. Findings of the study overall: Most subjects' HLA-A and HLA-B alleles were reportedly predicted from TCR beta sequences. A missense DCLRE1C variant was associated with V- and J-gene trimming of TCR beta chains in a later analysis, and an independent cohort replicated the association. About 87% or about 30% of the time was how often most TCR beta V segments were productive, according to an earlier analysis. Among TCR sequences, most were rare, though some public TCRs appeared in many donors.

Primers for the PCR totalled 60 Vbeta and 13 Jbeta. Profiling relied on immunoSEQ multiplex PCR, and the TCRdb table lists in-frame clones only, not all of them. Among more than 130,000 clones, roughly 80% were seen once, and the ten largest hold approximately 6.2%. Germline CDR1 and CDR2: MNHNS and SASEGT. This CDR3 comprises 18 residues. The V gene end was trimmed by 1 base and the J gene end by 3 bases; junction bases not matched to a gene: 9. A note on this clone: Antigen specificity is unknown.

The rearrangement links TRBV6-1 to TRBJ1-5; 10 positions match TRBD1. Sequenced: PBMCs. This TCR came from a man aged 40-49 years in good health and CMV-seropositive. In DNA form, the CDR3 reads TGTGCCAGCAGTGAAGGTCGGAGAGACAGGGGGCCCAATCAGCCCCAGCATTTT. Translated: CASSEGRRDRGPNQPQHF.